The T cell receptor (beta chain) described here comes from a study of tumor-infiltrating lymphocytes in primary liver carcinoma. Germline CDR1 and CDR2: LGHNA and YSLEER. This CDR3 comprises 15 residues. Taking about 18-32 mg of unsorted bulk tissue, the authors co-extracted RNA and DNA. TCR beta cDNA came from roughly 0.45 ug total RNA, primed with a constant-region primer. Amplification in three nested multiplex PCR rounds with slightly modified ARM-PCR gave rise to TCR beta libraries. The opening two PCR rounds, ten to eleven cycles each, paired TRBV1-TRBV30 forward primers with a C-beta reverse primer. In TCRdb, the multiplex PCR reads were re-called with MiXCR into one record per CDR3 protein. The sample contains over 25,000 distinct CDR3 sequences, roughly four fifths of which appear only once.

Sequencing was carried out using liver tumor tissue from sampling region 3. As for subset: tumor region T3, left-lateral pole. The receptor's source is a middle-aged man with primary liver carcinoma and hepatitis B virus infection. The rearrangement links TRBV4-3 to TRBJ2-7, with D possibly being TRBD1 or TRBD2 (5 bases each). This chain's CDR3 is CSSSQESGRNYEQYF. In DNA, the CDR3 is TGCAGCAGTAGCCAAGAATCGGGACGGAACTACGAGCAGTACTTC.